These 27 T cell receptor beta chains originate from one sample sequenced in a study of T cells in Graves' hyperthyroidism and ophthalmopathy. There were TCR beta CDR3 regions amplified from RNA transcripts. HTBI primers were the set used in a first-round RT-PCR of the TCR CDR3. TCRdb fed the multiplex PCR reads into MiXCR, producing one record per CDR3 protein. This table has 400,000 to 600,000 distinct CDR3 sequences, around 15% appearing once. The specimen was blood. These receptors came from a woman aged 30 to 39 with Graves' ophthalmopathy.

This clonotype appeared many times. This chain uses TRBV7-2 with TRBJ2-7; D uncertain. This CDR3 is 18 amino acids long. CDR1 SGHTA and CDR2 FQGNSA come from the germline V gene. Trimming removed 1 base from V and 0 bases from J, with 19 bases in between. The CDR3: CASSLGSGHSALSYEQYF. The DNA for the CDR3 is TGTGCCAGCAGCTTAGGGAGTGGGCACAGTGCCCTCTCCTACGAGCAGTACTTC.

This clonotype was counted between two and nine times. J is TRBJ2-7 and V is TRBV9; no definite D call. The CDR3 is 14 residues long. The V end lost 3 bases, the J end lost 0 bases, and 10 bases lay between the germline ends. Germline V gene sequence: CDR1 SGDLS, CDR2 YYNGEE. Here the CDR3 DNA reads TGTGCCAGCAGCGCGGCGGTAGGCTCCTACGAGCAGTACTTC. Protein product: CASSAAVGSYEQYF.

This clonotype was observed a handful of times. The chain joins TRBV6-2 or TRBV6-3 to TRBJ2-5; the D gene is possibly TRBD1 (5 bases). The germline V and J ends were trimmed by 10 bases and 5 bases, with 14 bases remaining between them. The CDR3 totals 12 residues. CDR1 is MNHEY and CDR2 is SVGEGT in the germline V gene. For the CDR3, the DNA is TGTGCCACCGACAGTCCAAAGGAGACCCAGTACTTC. Its translation: CATDSPKETQYF.

The rearrangement links TRBV5-1 to TRBJ1-6; D call uncertain. This CDR3 spans 14 amino acids. Germline V gene data show CDR1 as SGHRS and CDR2 as YFSETQ. The V gene lost 4 bases and the J gene lost 9 bases, with 14 bases spanning the gap. The CDR3 DNA reads TGCGCCAGCAGCCAAAGGTTTGAGATTTCACCCCTCCACTTT. Translation gives CASSQRFEISPLHF.

The V gene is TRBV6-2 or TRBV6-3, the J gene TRBJ2-2, with 7 bases that match TRBD2. The CDR3 runs to 15 residues. V was clipped by 8 bases and J by 1 base; unmatched bases: 7. Germline CDR1 MNHEY, CDR2 SVGEGT. In nucleotides, the CDR3 is TGTGCCAGCGAAAGAGCGGGATTGAACACCGGGGAGCTGTTTTTT. Protein product: CASERAGLNTGELFF.

This clonotype has just a few counts. The rearrangement uses TRBV9 and TRBJ1-6, with 10 bases identical to TRBD1. The CDR3 totals 17 residues. V dropped 3 bases and J dropped 6; count of bases not matched to a gene: 9. The germline V gene encodes CDR1 SGDLS and CDR2 YYNGEE. CDR3 in amino acids: CASSAGDRGSINSPLHF. The DNA for the CDR3 is TGTGCCAGCAGCGCCGGGGACAGGGGTTCAATTAATTCACCCCTCCACTTT.

Notes on this clonotype: A much larger clone is a single base away; this may be a read error. The V and J genes are TRBV12-3 or TRBV12-4 and TRBJ1-5, with D uncertain. Between the trimmed V and J ends, which lost 5 bases and 3 bases, there was a span of 2 bases. This CDR3 has 11 amino acids. The CDR3 bases are TGTGCCAGCAGTCCCAATCAGCCCCAGCATTTT. Its protein is CASSPNQPQHF.

This clonotype was counted at least ten times. The chain carries TRBV5-1 and TRBJ1-2, with D possibly TRBD1 on 6 matching bases. CDR1 and CDR2 (germline): SGHRS, YFSETQ. This CDR3 is built from 14 residues. V lost 4 bases and J 3 bases, leaving 13 bases between the germline ends. This CDR3 reads CASSQGGNDYGYTF. The CDR3 DNA reads as TGCGCCAGCAGCCAAGGGGGAAACGACTATGGCTACACCTTC. The full variable domain, completed using reference TRBV5-1 and TRBJ1-2, is KAGVTQTPRYLIKTRGQQVTLSCSPISGHRSVSWYQQTPGQGLQFLFEYFSETQRNKGNFPGRFSGRQFSNSRSEMNVSTLELGDSALYLCASSQGGNDYGYTFGSGTRLTVV.

This clonotype was detected ten times or more. V is TRBV28 and J is TRBJ2-7; 10 bases match TRBD1. Germline V gene data show CDR1 as MDHEN and CDR2 as SYDVKM. The CDR3 is 15 amino acids. Unmatched junction bases numbered 12, after V lost 6 bases and J lost 7 bases. The CDR3: CASSGRQGAKWEQYF. The CDR3 bases are TGTGCCAGCAGCGGTAGACAGGGGGCGAAGTGGGAGCAGTACTTC.

This clonotype showed up just a few times. J is TRBJ2-7 and V is TRBV28; D call uncertain. The CDR3 runs to 14 residues. V was shortened by 8 bases and J by 1 base, with 15 bases between the two germline ends. Per germline, CDR1 MDHEN and CDR2 SYDVKM. This chain's CDR3 is CASRWARSSYEQYF. DNA of the CDR3: TGTGCCAGCCGGTGGGCCCGTTCTTCCTACGAGCAGTACTTC.

This clonotype appeared a few times. This chain links TRBV28 with TRBJ1-1; D is possibly TRBD1 (6 bases). The germline V and J ends were trimmed by 2 bases and 4 bases, with 11 bases remaining between them. The CDR3 runs 14 residues. The germline V gene has CDR1 MDHEN and CDR2 SYDVKM. The CDR3 spells CASSLGGGLTEAFF. The CDR3 nucleotides read TGTGCCAGCAGTTTAGGGGGGGGGCTCACTGAAGCTTTCTTT.

The table lists this clonotype with a few counts. The V call is TRBV15, the J call TRBJ2-7; D ambiguous. V shed 0 bases and J shed 3 bases, with 12 bases lying between them. Germline-derived CDR1 and CDR2 are LNHNV and YYDKDF (reference sequence). CDR3 length: 15 residues. DNA of the CDR3: TGTGCCACCAGCAGAGATAGCCAAGCTAACTACGAGCAGTACTTC. Translation gives CATSRDSQANYEQYF. Full variable domain (remainder filled in from reference TRBV15 and TRBJ2-7): DAMVIQNPRYQVTQFGKPVTLSCSQTLNHNVMYWYQQKSSQAPKLLFHYYDKDFNNEADTPDNFQSRRPNTSFCFLDIRSPGLGDTAMYLCATSRDSQANYEQYFGPGTRLTVT.

This clonotype has a count of ten or more. V and J are TRBV11-2 and TRBJ2-3; D unresolved. V lost 5 bases to trimming and J lost 10 bases, with 13 bases between them. Germline lookup yields CDR1 SGHAT and CDR2 FQNNGV. The CDR3 covers 12 residues. Written as DNA, the CDR3 is TGTGCCAGCAGCCACGCCGCGTACGCGCAGTATTTT. It yields the protein CASSHAAYAQYF.

The CDR3 DNA follows: TGCGCCAGCAGTGGGGGCGGGTGGACCTACAATGAGCAGTTCTTC. It codes for CASSGGGWTYNEQFF. The chain links TRBV10-1 to TRBJ2-1; D is perhaps TRBD1 or TRBD2 (5 bases each). This CDR3 contains 15 residues. The V end was cut by 4 bases, the J end by 2 bases, with 12 bases between. Germline lookup yields CDR1 WNHNN and CDR2 SYGVQD (reference sequence).

This clonotype was counted many times. This chain uses TRBV3-1 with TRBJ1-6; D possibly corresponds to TRBD1 (5 bases). CDR1 LGHDT and CDR2 YNNKEL come from the germline V gene (reference sequence). Between the trimmed V and J ends, which lost 0 bases and 8 bases, there was a span of 11 bases. CDR3 length: 15 residues. CDR3 amino acids: CASSQEAGRDSPLHF. The CDR3 bases are TGTGCCAGCAGCCAAGAGGCAGGGAGGGATTCACCCCTCCACTTT.

In the case of this clonotype: A much larger clone is a single base away; this may be a read error. The V and J genes are TRBV7-2 and TRBJ2-7; perhaps TRBD1 as D (6 bases). The J call may not be correct, given that the DNA end is closer to TRBJ2-1. The germline V gene encodes CDR1 SGHTA and CDR2 FQGNSA. This CDR3 is 16 amino acids long. CDR3 in amino acids: CASSQRIRDNSYEQFF. The CDR3 bases are TGTGCCAGCAGCCAACGAATCCGGGACAACTCCTACGAGCAGTTCTTC.

This clonotype was recorded many times. The chain joins TRBV12-3 or TRBV12-4 to TRBJ2-1, with 12 bases lining up with TRBD2. This CDR3 is built from 14 residues. V lost 3 bases to trimming and J lost 9 bases; unmatched junction nucleotides: 3. In DNA, the CDR3 is TGTGCCAGCAGTTTCGCGACTAGCGGGAGTGAGCAGTTCTTC. Its protein product is CASSFATSGSEQFF.

Ten or more counts support this clonotype. This chain uses TRBV20-1 with TRBJ2-3, with 9 bases identical to TRBD1. V trimming: 1 base; J trimming: 5 bases; junction bases outside the gene matches: 7. The CDR3 has 15 amino acids. Germline CDR1 reads DFQATT; CDR2 reads SNEGSKA (reference sequence). The CDR3 sequence is CSARAGQGLVDTQYF. The CDR3 DNA is TGCAGTGCTAGAGCCGGACAGGGGCTGGTAGATACGCAGTATTTT.

This clonotype was counted only a few times. V usage is TRBV9 and J usage is TRBJ1-1; D possibly corresponds to TRBD1 (5 bases). The CDR3 is 13 amino acids. The ends were cut back, 6 bases at V and 7 bases at J, with 16 bases in the middle. From germline, CDR1 is SGDLS and CDR2 YYNGEE. Here the CDR3 reads CASNPTVSVEAFF. The CDR3, as DNA: TGTGCCAGCAACCCGACAGTTTCAGTTGAAGCTTTCTTT. The full variable domain, completed using reference TRBV9 and TRBJ1-1, is DSGVTQTPKHLITATGQRVTLRCSPRSGDLSVYWYQQSLDQGLQFLIQYYNGEERAKGNILERFSAQQFPDLHSELNLSSLELGDSALYFCASNPTVSVEAFFGQGTRLTVV.

This clonotype was counted at least ten times. The V gene is TRBV20-1, the J gene TRBJ2-1; 7 bases agree with TRBD2. Losses at the gene ends were 0 bases for V and 8 bases for J; bases not matched to a gene: 7. Germline loops: CDR1 DFQATT, CDR2 SNEGSKA (reference sequence). This CDR3 is 14 amino acids long. The CDR3 is CSARDLVLADEQFF. The CDR3 DNA sequence: TGCAGTGCTAGAGATCTTGTCCTAGCGGATGAGCAGTTCTTC.

For this clonotype: A much more abundant neighbour one base away suggests this may be a read error. V and J are TRBV7-2 and TRBJ1-5; D is uncertain. The CDR3 covers 15 residues. With 4 bases removed from V and 3 bases from J, the gap between germline ends came to 13 bases. Germline V gene data show CDR1 as SGHTA and CDR2 as FQGNSA. This CDR3 reads CASSSVPAPNQPQHF. CDR3 nucleotide sequence: TGTGCCAGCAGCTCAGTGCCAGCCCCCAATCAGCCCCAGCATTTT.

The gene calls are TRBV7-7 and TRBJ2-1; D is perhaps TRBD2 (6 bases). The CDR3 is 13 residues long. V shed 8 bases and J shed 9 bases, with 17 bases lying between them. Germline lookup yields CDR1 SSHAT and CDR2 FNYEAQ (reference sequence). CDR3 DNA sequence: TGTGCCAGCGGGGGAACCCAAGCGGGTGAGCAGTTCTTC. Translating it yields CASGGTQAGEQFF.

This clonotype was counted ten times or more. The rearrangement links TRBV4-1 to TRBJ2-7; possibly TRBD2 for D (6 bases). The CDR3 loop spans 17 amino acids. The germline CDR1 and CDR2 sequences are MGHRA and YSYEKL. Deletions cut 0 bases from V and 4 bases from J, with 19 bases between. The CDR3 protein is CASSQDLAGLKAYEQYF. CDR3 nucleotide sequence: TGCGCCAGCAGCCAAGATCTTGCCGGACTAAAGGCATACGAGCAGTACTTC.

Points on this clonotype: A single base separates this from a much larger clone, so it may be a read error. The chain is built from TRBV7-9 and TRBJ2-1, with 8 nucleotides matching TRBD2. Germline V gene sequence: CDR1 SEHNR, CDR2 FQNEAQ (reference sequence). Trimming took 7 bases from V and 3 from J; bases not matched to a gene: 14. This CDR3 is built from 17 residues. Here the CDR3 DNA reads TGTGCCAGCATCCCACTCACGTCAGCGGGAGACTACAATGAGCAGTTCTTC. Amino acids: CASIPLTSAGDYNEQFF.

The chain is built from TRBV12-3 or TRBV12-4 and TRBJ2-7; TRBD2 is a possible D gene (6 bases). V was clipped by 4 bases and J by 7 bases, with 14 bases between them. The CDR3 extends over 13 amino acids. DNA of the CDR3: TGTGCCAGCAGTTGGGACGGCGCGGGGGAGCAGTACTTC. Its protein is CASSWDGAGEQYF.

This clonotype was seen a few times. The chain employs TRBV12-3 or TRBV12-4 and TRBJ2-7; TRBD1 might be the D (6 bases). Deletions cut 3 bases from V and 1 base from J, with 22 bases between. The CDR3 has 18 amino acids. The CDR3 reads CASSFHGRGQSRSYEQYF. Here the CDR3 DNA reads TGTGCCAGCAGTTTCCACGGGCGCGGACAGAGCCGATCCTACGAGCAGTACTTC.

This chain uses TRBV6-2 or TRBV6-3 with TRBJ2-1; the D gene is possibly TRBD1 (5 bases). Between the trimmed V and J ends, which lost 6 bases and 10 bases, there was a span of 16 bases. The germline CDR1 and CDR2 sequences are MNHEY and SVGEGT. The CDR3 is 13 amino acids. CDR3 amino acids: CASSRDEFWEQFF. CDR3 sequence (DNA): TGTGCCAGCAGCAGGGATGAATTCTGGGAGCAGTTCTTC.